Presented here are 21 T cell receptor beta chains from one specimen sequenced in a study of blood T cell repertoires in COVID-19. Data came from immunoSEQ multiplex PCR; TCRdb stores just in-frame clones and leaves some out. The table has over 150,000 clones, around 87% seen once. Source material: peripheral blood. These receptors were obtained from a man aged 55 to 70 with COVID-19, enrolled during active disease.

The chain recombines TRBV4-3 with TRBJ2-7; 7 bases map to TRBD1. This CDR3 comprises 15 residues. Germline loops: CDR1 LGHNA, CDR2 YSLEER. The trim removed 0 bases at V and 2 bases at J, leaving 4 bases unmatched. This CDR3 is CASSQDRGHTYEQYF. As DNA, the CDR3 is TGCGCCAGCAGCCAAGATAGGGGGCACACCTACGAGCAGTACTTC.

This clone was seen once. This sequence joins TRBV5-5 and TRBJ1-2; TRBD1 aligns across 12 bases. Per the germline V gene, CDR1 is SGHKS and CDR2 is YYEKEE (reference sequence). V shed 1 base and J 2 bases; nucleotides not matched to a gene: 12. This CDR3 contains 19 residues. The CDR3 coding sequence is TGTGCCAGCAGCTTGAGAACCTCAGGGACAGGGGGCGCCAACTATGGCTACACCTTC. As protein: CASSLRTSGTGGANYGYTF.

The V and J genes are TRBV28 and TRBJ1-1; no clear D gene. Trimming cost V 6 bases and J 1 base, with 6 bases left between them. CDR1 MDHEN and CDR2 SYDVKM come from the germline V gene. This CDR3 spans 12 amino acids. The CDR3 here is CASRLKNTEAFF. Here the CDR3 DNA reads TGTGCCAGCAGACTGAAGAACACTGAAGCTTTCTTT.

J is TRBJ2-3 and V is TRBV10-3, with 7 bases that match TRBD2. V lost 7 bases and J lost 10; bases outside the gene matches: 11. Per the germline V gene, CDR1 is ENHRY and CDR2 is SYGVKD. This CDR3 is built from 13 residues. CDR3 sequence: CAITRDYIEAQYF. The CDR3 DNA is TGTGCCATCACCCGGGACTACATAGAGGCGCAGTATTTT.

DNA of the CDR3: TGTGCCAGCAGTGTAGGGGTGCCGCCCCAGCATTTT. Its translation: CASSVGVPPQHF. The chain combines TRBV2 with TRBJ1-5; the D gene is possibly TRBD1 (5 bases). V shed 4 bases and J shed 9 bases, with 10 bases lying between them. Germline values: CDR1 SNHLY, CDR2 FYNNEI. The CDR3 is 12 residues long.

The chain uses TRBV19 and TRBJ1-2, with D uncertain. Germline lookup yields CDR1 LNHDA and CDR2 SQIVND (reference sequence). There are 13 residues in the CDR3. Between the trimmed V and J ends, which lost 7 bases and 4 bases, there was a span of 13 bases. CDR3 in amino acids: CASINHELYGYTF. The CDR3 DNA reads as TGTGCCAGTATTAACCACGAGCTCTATGGCTACACCTTC.

Details on this clone: One end of the junction varies from germline; a read error may be responsible. The rearrangement links TRBV18 to TRBJ2-5; D call uncertain. Looked up from germline, CDR1 is KGHSH and CDR2 is LQKENI. This CDR3 has 12 amino acids. DNA of the CDR3: TGTGCCAGCTCACCTCGTAGAGAGGCCCAGTACTTC. Translation: CASSPRREAQYF.

The gene calls are TRBV25-1 and TRBJ2-6; D uncertain. Germline-derived CDR1 and CDR2 are MGHDK and SYGVNS. This CDR3 has 15 amino acids. Trimming left V 4 bases short and J 0 bases short, with 7 bases between. Here the CDR3 reads CASSGSDSGANVLTF. The DNA for the CDR3 is TGTGCCAGCAGTGGTAGTGACTCTGGGGCCAACGTCCTGACTTTC. Full variable domain (outside the CDR3, taken from reference TRBV25-1 and TRBJ2-6): EADIYQTPRYLVIGTGKKITLECSQTMGHDKMYWYQQDPGMELHLIHYSYGVNSTEKGDLSSESTVSRIRTEHFPLTLESARPSHTSQYLCASSGSDSGANVLTFGAGSRLTVL.

V usage is TRBV7-2 and J usage is TRBJ1-1; 11 nucleotides align to TRBD1. The junction had 8 bases not matched to a gene; V was cut back by 5 bases and J by 3 bases. Germline CDR1 is SGHTA and CDR2 is FQGNSA. This CDR3 has 16 residues. The DNA for the CDR3 is TGTGCCAGCAGCCCTGGACAGGGGGCTAAGCACACTGAAGCTTTCTTT. It specifies CASSPGQGAKHTEAFF.

The gene calls are TRBV7-9 and TRBJ1-1; tentatively, D is TRBD1 (6 bases). Germline loops: CDR1 SEHNR, CDR2 FQNEAQ (reference sequence). The CDR3 runs 16 residues. The V and J ends lost 5 bases and 1 base respectively, with 17 bases between them. The CDR3 protein is CASSPGDGGPNTEAFF. The CDR3 DNA sequence: TGTGCCAGCAGCCCAGGGGATGGGGGCCCGAACACTGAAGCTTTCTTT.

The chain has TRBV19 and TRBJ2-1, with D perhaps TRBD2 (5 bases). This CDR3 spans 15 amino acids. The V gene's germline CDR1 is LNHDA and CDR2 SQIVND (reference sequence). V lost 6 bases, J lost 2 bases, and 14 bases lay in between. The CDR3 region has the DNA TGTGCCAGTAGCTCCCAGCGGCGCCCCTACAATGAGCAGTTCTTC. Amino acids: CASSSQRRPYNEQFF.

CDR3 sequence: CAISEPKPGTSNTEAFF. In nucleotides, the CDR3 is TGTGCCATCAGTGAGCCGAAACCCGGGACTTCAAACACTGAAGCTTTCTTT. The chain couples TRBV10-3 to TRBJ1-1, with a weak D call TRBD1 (5 bases). CDR1 and CDR2 from the germline V gene are ENHRY and SYGVKD. V was shortened by 2 bases and J by 2 bases, with 18 bases between the two germline ends. The CDR3 totals 17 residues.

This clone was seen just once. The V and J genes are TRBV7-9 and TRBJ2-5; D is unresolved. The CDR3 is 11 amino acids. The germline CDR1 and CDR2 sequences are SEHNR and FQNEAQ (reference sequence). Between the trimmed V and J ends, which lost 5 bases and 2 bases, there was a span of 3 bases. The CDR3 here is CASSPQETQYF. In nucleotides, the CDR3 is TGTGCCAGCAGCCCTCAAGAGACCCAGTACTTC.

The V gene is TRBV30, the J gene TRBJ1-2, with D unresolved. This CDR3 region has 14 residues. Germline V lookup: CDR1 GTSNPN, CDR2 SVGIG (reference sequence). The ends were cut back, 1 base at V and 0 bases at J, with 9 bases in the middle. The CDR3, as DNA: TGTGCCTGGAGTGGTGGACTGACTAACTATGGCTACACCTTC. Amino acids: CAWSGGLTNYGYTF. Using reference TRBV30 and TRBJ1-2 for the parts outside the CDR3, the full variable domain is SQTIHQWPATLVQPVGSPLSLECTVEGTSNPNLYWYRQAAGRGLQLLFYSVGIGQISSEVPQNLSASRPQDRQFILSSKKLLLSDSGFYLCAWSGGLTNYGYTFGSGTRLTVV.

This clone was observed a few times. The rearrangement joins TRBV19 to TRBJ1-2, with D unresolved. V was clipped by 0 bases and J by 14 bases, with 16 bases between them. Looked up from germline, CDR1 is LNHDA and CDR2 is SQIVND (reference sequence). This CDR3 is built from 13 residues. For the CDR3, the DNA is TGTGCCAGTAGTATAGAGGGCAGAGGGTCTCGTACCTTC. Translating gives CASSIEGRGSRTF.

The chain recombines TRBV7-2 with TRBJ1-1; D not resolved. The CDR3 is 13 residues long. Between the trimmed V and J ends, which lost 1 base and 2 bases, there was a span of 5 bases. Germline V lookup: CDR1 SGHTA, CDR2 FQGNSA. DNA for the CDR3: TGTGCCAGCAGCTTAGGGACTAACACTGAAGCTTTCTTT. It is translated as CASSLGTNTEAFF.

This chain links TRBV14 with TRBJ2-5, with a weak D call TRBD2 (6 bases). Germline lookup yields CDR1 SGHDN and CDR2 FVKESK. Trimming shortened V by 0 bases and J by 5 bases, and 16 bases separated the two germline ends. CDR3 length equals 16 residues. The CDR3 nucleotides read TGTGCCAGCAGCCAAGACTTGGCGGGGATTGGGGAGACCCAGTACTTC. Its translation: CASSQDLAGIGETQYF.

The V call is TRBV9, the J call TRBJ2-3; TRBD2 agrees at 9 bases. V was clipped by 3 bases and J by 0 bases; unmatched bases: 2. The CDR3 is made up of 15 amino acids. In germline, CDR1 is SGDLS, CDR2 YYNGEE. For the CDR3, the DNA is TGTGCCAGCAGCGGCGGGGGGGCTAGCACAGATACGCAGTATTTT. As protein: CASSGGGASTDTQYF.

CDR3 nucleotides: TGTGCCAGCAGTGAAGTTCTAGCGGGGAGCACAGATACGCAGTATTTT. This encodes CASSEVLAGSTDTQYF. The V and J genes are TRBV2 and TRBJ2-3; the match to TRBD2 covers 9 bases. Germline V gene data show CDR1 as SNHLY and CDR2 as FYNNEI. This CDR3 is 16 amino acids long. Unmatched junction bases numbered 2, after V lost 1 base and J lost 0 bases.

This clone has only one observation. This chain uses TRBV29-1 with TRBJ1-3; 10 bases match TRBD1. The germline V gene encodes CDR1 SQVTM and CDR2 ANQGSEA. V shed 4 bases, J shed 7 bases, and the junction held 10 bases outside the gene matches. CDR3 size: 15 residues. The CDR3 is CSVGTGTGAFNTIYF. The DNA for the CDR3 is TGCAGCGTTGGGACCGGGACAGGGGCCTTTAACACCATATATTTT.

The rearrangement joins TRBV18 to TRBJ1-2, with 8 bases matching TRBD1. V dropped 3 bases and J dropped 4; count of bases not matched to a gene: 1. Germline V gene lookup returns CDR1 KGHSH and CDR2 LQKENI. The CDR3 consists of 13 residues. The CDR3: CASSPGQGYGYTF. The CDR3 region has the DNA TGTGCCAGCTCACCCGGACAGGGCTATGGCTACACCTTC.